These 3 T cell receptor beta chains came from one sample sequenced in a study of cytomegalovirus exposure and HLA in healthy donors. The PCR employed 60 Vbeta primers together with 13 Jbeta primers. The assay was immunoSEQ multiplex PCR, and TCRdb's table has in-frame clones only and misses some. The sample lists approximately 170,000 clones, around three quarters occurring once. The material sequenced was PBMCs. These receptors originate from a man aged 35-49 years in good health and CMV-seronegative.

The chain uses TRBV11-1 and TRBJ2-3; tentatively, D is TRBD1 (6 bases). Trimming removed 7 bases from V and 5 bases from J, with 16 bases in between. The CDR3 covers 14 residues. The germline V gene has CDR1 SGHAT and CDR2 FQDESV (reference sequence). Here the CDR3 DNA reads TGTGCCAGCAACCCTAACAGGGCGGGAGATACGCAGTATTTT. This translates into CASNPNRAGDTQYF.

The DNA for the CDR3 is TGTGCCAGCAGTTTTGATGCAGGGTCAAAAGCCAAAAACATTCAGTACTTC. Protein product: CASSFDAGSKAKNIQYF. This sequence joins TRBV28 and TRBJ2-4, with a weak D call TRBD1 (5 bases). This CDR3 region has 17 residues. With 3 bases removed from V and 0 bases from J, the gap between germline ends came to 15 bases. Germline loops: CDR1 MDHEN, CDR2 SYDVKM.

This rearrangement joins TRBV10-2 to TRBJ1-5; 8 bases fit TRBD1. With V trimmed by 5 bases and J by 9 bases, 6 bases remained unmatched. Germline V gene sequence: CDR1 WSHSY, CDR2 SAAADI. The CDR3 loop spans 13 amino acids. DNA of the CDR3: TGCGCCAGCAGTCCTACAGGGACAGGGCCCCAGCATTTT. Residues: CASSPTGTGPQHF.